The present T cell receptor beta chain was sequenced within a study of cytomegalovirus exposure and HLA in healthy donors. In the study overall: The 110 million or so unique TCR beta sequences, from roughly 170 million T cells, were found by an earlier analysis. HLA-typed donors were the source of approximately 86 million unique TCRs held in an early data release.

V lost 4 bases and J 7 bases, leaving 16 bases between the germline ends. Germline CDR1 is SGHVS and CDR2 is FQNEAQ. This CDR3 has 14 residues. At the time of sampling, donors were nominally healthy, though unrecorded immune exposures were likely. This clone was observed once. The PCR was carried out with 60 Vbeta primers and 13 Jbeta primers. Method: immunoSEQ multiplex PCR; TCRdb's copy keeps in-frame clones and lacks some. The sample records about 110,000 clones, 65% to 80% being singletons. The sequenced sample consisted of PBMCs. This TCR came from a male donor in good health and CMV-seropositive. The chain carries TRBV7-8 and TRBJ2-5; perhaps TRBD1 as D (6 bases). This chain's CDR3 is CASSSGQPHTTQYF. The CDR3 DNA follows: TGTGCCAGCAGCTCAGGACAGCCCCATACGACCCAGTACTTC.